The present T cell receptor (beta chain) was sequenced within a study of OX40 agonist ivuxolimab in advanced cancers. V gave up 1 base and J gave up 4 bases, with 11 bases separating them. CDR1 is LGHNA, CDR2 YSLEER, per germline. The CDR3 has 14 amino acids. Here immunoSEQ multiplex PCR was the method, and the copy in TCRdb shows in-frame clones only, minus some. The sample lists 65,000 to 90,000 clones, more than 85% occurring once. With baseline, cycle 4 day 1, and cycle 7 day 1 as timepoints, blood was sampled. V and J are TRBV4-3 and TRBJ2-7, with TRBD2 as a possible D gene (7 bases). Specimen: CD4+ or CD8+ T cells sorted from blood, collected in a trial of the OX40 agonist ivuxolimab. The clonotype originates from an adult with an advanced solid tumor such as melanoma, head and neck, liver or kidney cancer. CDR3: CASSQVEGGYEQYF. Here the CDR3 DNA reads TGCGCCAGCAGCCAAGTGGAGGGGGGGTACGAGCAGTACTTC.